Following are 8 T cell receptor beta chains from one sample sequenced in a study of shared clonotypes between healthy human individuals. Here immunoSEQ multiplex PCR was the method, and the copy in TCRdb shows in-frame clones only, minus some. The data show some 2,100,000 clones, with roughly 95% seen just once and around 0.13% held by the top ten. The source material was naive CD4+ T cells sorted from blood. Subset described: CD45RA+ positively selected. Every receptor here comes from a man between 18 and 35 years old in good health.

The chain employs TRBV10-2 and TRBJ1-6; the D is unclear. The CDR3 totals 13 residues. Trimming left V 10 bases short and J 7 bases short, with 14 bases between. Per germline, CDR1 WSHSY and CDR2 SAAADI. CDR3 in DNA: TGCGCCACCACCGGGTCTGGGAATTCACCCCTCCACTTT. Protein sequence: CATTGSGNSPLHF.

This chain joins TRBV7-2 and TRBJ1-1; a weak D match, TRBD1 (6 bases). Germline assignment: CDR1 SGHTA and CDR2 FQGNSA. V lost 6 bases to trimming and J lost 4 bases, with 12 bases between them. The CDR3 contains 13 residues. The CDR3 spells CASRWSGATEAFF. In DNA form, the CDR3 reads TGTGCCAGCAGGTGGTCAGGGGCCACTGAAGCTTTCTTT.

The CDR3: CASSHDFSGRRAFF. Written as DNA, the CDR3 is TGTGCCAGTAGTCACGACTTCTCGGGGCGGCGAGCTTTCTTT. This rearrangement joins TRBV19 to TRBJ1-1, with a possible D match to TRBD1 (5 bases). Germline lookup yields CDR1 LNHDA and CDR2 SQIVND (reference sequence). V shed 5 bases and J shed 10 bases, with 20 bases lying between them. The CDR3 extends over 14 amino acids.

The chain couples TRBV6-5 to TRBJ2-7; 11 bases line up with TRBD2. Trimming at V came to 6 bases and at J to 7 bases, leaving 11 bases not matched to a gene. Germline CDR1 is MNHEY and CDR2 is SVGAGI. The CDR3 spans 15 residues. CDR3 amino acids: CASRTGTSGRGEQYF. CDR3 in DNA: TGTGCCAGCAGAACAGGCACTAGCGGGAGAGGTGAGCAGTACTTC.

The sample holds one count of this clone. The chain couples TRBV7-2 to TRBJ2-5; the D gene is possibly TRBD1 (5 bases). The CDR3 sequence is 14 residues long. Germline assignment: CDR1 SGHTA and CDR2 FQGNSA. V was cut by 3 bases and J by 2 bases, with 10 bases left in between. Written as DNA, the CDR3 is TGTGCCAGCAGCTTGCGACAGAGACAAGAGACCCAGTACTTC. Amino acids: CASSLRQRQETQYF. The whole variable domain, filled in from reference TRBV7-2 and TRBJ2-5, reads GAGVSQSPSNKVTEKGKDVELRCDPISGHTALYWYRQSLGQGLEFLIYFQGNSAPDKSGLPSDRFSAERTGGSVSTLTIQRTQQEDSAVYLCASSLRQRQETQYFGPGTRLLVL.

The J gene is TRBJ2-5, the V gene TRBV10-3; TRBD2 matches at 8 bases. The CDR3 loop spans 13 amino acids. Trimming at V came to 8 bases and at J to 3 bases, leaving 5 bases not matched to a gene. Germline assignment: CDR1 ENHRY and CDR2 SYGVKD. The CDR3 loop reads CAIRRGAEETQYF. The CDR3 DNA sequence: TGTGCCATCCGGCGGGGGGCAGAAGAGACCCAGTACTTC.

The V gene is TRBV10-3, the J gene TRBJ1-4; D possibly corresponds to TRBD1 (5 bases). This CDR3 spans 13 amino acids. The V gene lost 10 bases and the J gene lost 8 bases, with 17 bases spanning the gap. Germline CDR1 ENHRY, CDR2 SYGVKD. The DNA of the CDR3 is TGTGCCACCAGGGACGGCCTAGGGGAAAAACTGTTTTTT. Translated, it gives CATRDGLGEKLFF.

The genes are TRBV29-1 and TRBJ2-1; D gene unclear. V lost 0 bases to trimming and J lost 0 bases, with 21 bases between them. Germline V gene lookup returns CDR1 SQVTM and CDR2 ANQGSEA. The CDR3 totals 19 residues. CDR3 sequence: CSVEDRFFGQPGSYNEQFF. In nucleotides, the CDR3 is TGCAGCGTTGAAGATCGGTTTTTCGGGCAGCCAGGCTCCTACAATGAGCAGTTCTTC.